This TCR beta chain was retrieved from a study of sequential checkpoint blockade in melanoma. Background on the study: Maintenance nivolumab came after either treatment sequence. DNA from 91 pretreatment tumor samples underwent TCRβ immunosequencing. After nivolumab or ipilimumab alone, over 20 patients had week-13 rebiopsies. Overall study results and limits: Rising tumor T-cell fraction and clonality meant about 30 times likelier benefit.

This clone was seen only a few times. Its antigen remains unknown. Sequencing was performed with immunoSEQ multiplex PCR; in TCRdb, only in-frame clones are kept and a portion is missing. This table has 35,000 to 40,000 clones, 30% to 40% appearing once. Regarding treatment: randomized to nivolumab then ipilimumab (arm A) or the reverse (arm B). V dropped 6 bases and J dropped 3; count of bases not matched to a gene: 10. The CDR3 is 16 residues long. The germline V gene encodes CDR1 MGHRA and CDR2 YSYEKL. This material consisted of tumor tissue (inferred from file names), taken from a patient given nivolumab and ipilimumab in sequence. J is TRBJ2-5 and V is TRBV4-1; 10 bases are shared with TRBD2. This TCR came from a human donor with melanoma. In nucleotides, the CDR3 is TGCGCCAGCAGTGAGGAGCGGGGGGGCGTTGAAGAGACCCAGTACTTC. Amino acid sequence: CASSEERGGVEETQYF.